This T cell receptor beta chain was sequenced in a study of CD8 T cells in Susac syndrome. Study information: There were Susac syndrome patients who were therapy-naive at blood draw, others on corticosteroids, and others on intravenous immunoglobulin alone.

Sequencing of TCR beta drew on CD8+ and CD4+ T cells from blood. The patients with Susac syndrome satisfied recently defined diagnostic criteria for either definite or probable disease. Random hexamers were used to reverse transcribe the RNA input (about 0.45 to 1 ug). Amplification of TCR beta CDR3 was carried out by immunoSEQ multiplex PCR, which covered 54 Vbeta and 13 Jbeta segments. TCRdb re-derived calls from the immunoSEQ multiplex PCR reads in MiXCR, one entry per CDR3 protein. The sample consists of about 94,000 distinct CDR3 sequences, just under 95% of them appearing once. The ends lost 5 bases at V and 2 bases at J; junction bases unmatched: 4. CDR3 length: 15 amino acids. Germline CDR1 MNHEY, CDR2 SVGAGI.

The sequenced material came from CD4+ T cells from PBMCs. This TCR derives from a human donor with Susac syndrome. The chain is built from TRBV6-5 and TRBJ2-3; 10 bases align to TRBD2. The CDR3 DNA reads as TGTGCCAGCAGTAAACTAGCGGGGATCACAGATACGCAGTATTTT. Translating gives CASSKLAGITDTQYF.